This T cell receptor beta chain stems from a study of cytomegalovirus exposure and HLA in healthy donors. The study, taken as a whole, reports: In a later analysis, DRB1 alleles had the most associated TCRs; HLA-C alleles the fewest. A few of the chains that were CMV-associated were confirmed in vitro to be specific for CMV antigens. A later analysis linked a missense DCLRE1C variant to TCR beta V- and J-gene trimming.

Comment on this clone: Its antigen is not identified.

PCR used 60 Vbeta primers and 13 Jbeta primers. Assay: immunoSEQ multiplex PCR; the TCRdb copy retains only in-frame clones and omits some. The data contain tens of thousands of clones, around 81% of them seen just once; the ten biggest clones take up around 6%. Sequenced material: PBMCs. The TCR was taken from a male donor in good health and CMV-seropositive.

CDR3 amino acids: CASSPPGGGLGETQYF. The CDR3 region has the DNA TGTGCCAGCAGCCCCCCCGGAGGGGGCCTTGGAGAGACCCAGTACTTC. This rearrangement joins TRBV7-2 to TRBJ2-5; D perhaps matches TRBD1 (7 bases). V was pared by 5 bases and J by 4 bases, with 20 bases between. Germline CDR1 and CDR2: SGHTA and FQGNSA. The CDR3 consists of 16 residues.